This entry is about one T cell receptor beta chain. The data were obtained in a study of T cells after yellow fever vaccination. V was trimmed by 4 bases and J by 3 bases, leaving 16 bases between them. The CDR3 consists of 15 residues. From germline, CDR1 is MGHRA and CDR2 YSYEKL. TCRdb fed the 5' RACE reads into MiXCR, producing one record per CDR3 protein. The sample contains hundreds of thousands of distinct CDR3 sequences, approximately 12% of which appear only once. The source is a man aged 25 to 40 who received the YFV17D yellow fever vaccine. The genes are TRBV4-1 and TRBJ2-7; unclear D gene. The source material was PBMCs, sampled on the day of the yellow fever booster vaccination. The CDR3 region has the DNA TGCGCCAGCAGCCGTATCGAGGCAGTCGGCTACGAGCAGTACTTC. Translation gives CASSRIEAVGYEQYF.